The 27 T cell receptor beta chains in this list originate from one sample, sequenced in a study of cytomegalovirus exposure and HLA in healthy donors (dated by TCRdb to about 2017). The method behind the library was the immunoSEQ multiplex PCR assay. For the multiplex PCR, a mixture combining 60 forward primers for TCR Vbeta segments and 13 reverse primers for TCR Jbeta segments was used. The immuneACCESS repertoire file appears here via TCRdb, limited to in-frame rearrangements. These files lack a portion of the clones; in checked studies, under half of the deficit traces to unresolved V genes, and the cause of the others is not known. Across this sample there are 190,000 or so clones, with around four fifths seen only once. The ten largest make up 1.6% of the sample. The sequencing input was PBMCs. The receptor source for this set is a man aged 50-60 years in good health and CMV-seronegative.

V gene TRBV30 combines with J gene TRBJ2-3, with TRBD2 matching over 8 bases. The CDR3 covers 15 residues. J was trimmed by 6 bases and V by 3 bases; bases with no gene match: 11. CDR1 GTSNPN and CDR2 SVGIG come from the germline V gene (reference sequence). This CDR3 reads CAWSPQGAGDDTQYF. In DNA form, the CDR3 reads TGTGCCTGGAGCCCCCAGGGAGCGGGAGACGATACGCAGTATTTT.

J is TRBJ2-7 and V is TRBV5-1, with 7 bases fitting TRBD1. Germline-derived CDR1 and CDR2 are SGHRS and YFSETQ. Unmatched junction bases numbered 4, after V lost 0 bases and J lost 1 base. The CDR3 has 15 amino acids. The chain's CDR3 is CASSLARGQSYEQYF. CDR3 nucleotide sequence: TGCGCCAGCAGCTTGGCTAGGGGACAGTCCTACGAGCAGTACTTC.

The chain uses TRBV5-1 and TRBJ2-2, with D possibly being TRBD1 (6 bases). The CDR3 sequence is 13 residues long. V lost 7 bases and J 4 bases, leaving 11 bases between the germline ends. Germline CDR1 is SGHRS and CDR2 is YFSETQ. CDR3 in DNA: TGCGCCAGCCAGACAGGTATCACCGGGGAGCTGTTTTTT. This gives the protein CASQTGITGELFF. Full variable domain (rest looked up from reference TRBV5-1 and TRBJ2-2): KAGVTQTPRYLIKTRGQQVTLSCSPISGHRSVSWYQQTPGQGLQFLFEYFSETQRNKGNFPGRFSGRQFSNSRSEMNVSTLELGDSALYLCASQTGITGELFFGEGSRLTVL.

The V and J genes are TRBV19 and TRBJ1-5; D is possibly TRBD1 (5 bases). The germline V and J ends were trimmed by 8 bases and 5 bases, with 13 bases remaining between them. The CDR3 is made up of 13 amino acids. From germline, CDR1 is LNHDA and CDR2 SQIVND (reference sequence). CDR3 amino acids: CASYGQGYQPQHF. In nucleotides, the CDR3 is TGTGCCAGTTACGGGCAGGGATATCAGCCCCAGCATTTT. Filled out from reference TRBV19 and TRBJ1-5, the complete variable domain reads DGGITQSPKYLFRKEGQNVTLSCEQNLNHDAMYWYRQDPGQGLRLIYYSQIVNDFQKGDIAEGYSVSREKKESFPLTVTSAQKNPTAFYLCASYGQGYQPQHFGDGTRLSIL.

The chain combines TRBV28 with TRBJ1-1; TRBD1 matches at 7 bases. Trimming took 2 bases from V and 6 from J; bases not matched to a gene: 6. The CDR3 sequence is 14 residues long. The germline gives CDR1 MDHEN, CDR2 SYDVKM. The CDR3 DNA reads as TGTGCCAGCAGTTTACTTGGACAGGCGGCTGAAGCTTTCTTT. Translating gives CASSLLGQAAEAFF.

The chain employs TRBV18 and TRBJ1-6; 9 bases fit TRBD1. The length of the CDR3 is 17 residues. Germline values: CDR1 KGHSH, CDR2 LQKENI. After removal of 4 bases from V and 7 bases from J, the junction contained 11 bases not matched to a gene. The CDR3 reads CASSQNRPGQGNSPLHF. DNA for the CDR3: TGTGCCAGCTCACAAAATCGACCGGGACAGGGAAATTCACCCCTCCACTTT.

The rearrangement links TRBV7-9 to TRBJ2-1; tentatively, D is TRBD1 (6 bases). Trimming took off 5 bases at V and 6 bases at J, with 11 bases between the two ends. CDR3 size: 13 residues. Germline V lookup: CDR1 SEHNR, CDR2 FQNEAQ (reference sequence). This CDR3 is CASSADSPNEQFF. The CDR3 DNA sequence: TGTGCCAGCAGCGCGGACAGCCCCAATGAGCAGTTCTTC.

This rearrangement joins TRBV5-1 to TRBJ1-6, with D unresolved. The germline V gene encodes CDR1 SGHRS and CDR2 YFSETQ. The CDR3 is 14 residues long. The V gene lost 0 bases and the J gene lost 7 bases, with 8 bases spanning the gap. Here the CDR3 reads CASSLETTNSPLHF. In DNA form, the CDR3 reads TGCGCCAGCAGCTTGGAAACGACAAATTCACCCCTCCACTTT.

The chain links TRBV2 to TRBJ1-4; 7 nucleotides match TRBD1. CDR1 is SNHLY and CDR2 is FYNNEI in the germline V gene. This CDR3 is built from 14 residues. The V and J ends lost 5 bases and 7 bases, in that order; junction bases with no gene match: 7. The CDR3 region is CASSFETGTEKLFF. For the CDR3, the DNA is TGTGCCAGCAGTTTCGAGACAGGGACTGAAAAACTGTTTTTT. The variable domain in full, with the rest retrieved from reference TRBV2 and TRBJ1-4, is EPEVTQTPSHQVTQMGQEVILRCVPISNHLYFYWYRQILGQKVEFLVSFYNNEISEKSEIFDDQFSVERPDGSNFTLKIRSTKLEDSAMYFCASSFETGTEKLFFGSGTQLSVL.

V usage is TRBV2 and J usage is TRBJ2-7; TRBD1 matches at 7 bases. The CDR3 has 12 residues. The germline V gene has CDR1 SNHLY and CDR2 FYNNEI. V was clipped by 4 bases and J by 5 bases; unmatched bases: 2. CDR3 sequence reads: CASSGQGDEQYF. For the CDR3, the DNA is TGTGCCAGCAGTGGACAGGGAGACGAGCAGTACTTC.

This clone came up once. The chain joins TRBV19 to TRBJ2-7, with D unclear. The CDR3 covers 14 residues. The V end was cut by 3 bases, the J end by 0 bases, with 9 bases between. CDR1 and CDR2 from the germline V gene are LNHDA and SQIVND (reference sequence). In DNA, the CDR3 is TGTGCCAGTAGTATTGACCGCGGCTCCTACGAGCAGTACTTC. Amino acid sequence: CASSIDRGSYEQYF. Full variable domain (missing parts from reference TRBV19 and TRBJ2-7): DGGITQSPKYLFRKEGQNVTLSCEQNLNHDAMYWYRQDPGQGLRLIYYSQIVNDFQKGDIAEGYSVSREKKESFPLTVTSAQKNPTAFYLCASSIDRGSYEQYFGPGTRLTVT.

The rearrangement links TRBV5-4 to TRBJ1-1; maybe TRBD1 (6 bases). The CDR3 totals 13 residues. The germline CDR1 and CDR2 sequences are SGHNT and YYREEE (reference sequence). Trimming cost V 4 bases and J 5 bases, with 12 bases left between them. As DNA, the CDR3 is TGTGCCAGCAGCGGACAGCCGAGAACTGAAGCTTTCTTT. Residues: CASSGQPRTEAFF.

In its sample, this clone was seen once. The chain is built from TRBV28 and TRBJ2-7; TRBD2 agrees at 14 bases. The CDR3 sequence is 15 residues long. V dropped 6 bases and J dropped 7; count of bases not matched to a gene: 8. Germline assignment: CDR1 MDHEN and CDR2 SYDVKM. This chain's CDR3 is CASSPGTSGSREQYF. The CDR3 DNA follows: TGTGCCAGCAGCCCCGGGACTAGCGGGAGTCGTGAGCAGTACTTC.

In its sample, this clone was seen once. This chain links TRBV7-6 with TRBJ2-7; 9 bases align to TRBD1. CDR1 and CDR2 (germline): SGHVS, FNYEAQ. This CDR3 is built from 14 residues. Trimming removed 5 bases from V and 9 bases from J; junction bases left unmatched: 11. CDR3 coding DNA: TGTGCCAGCAGCATGCCGGGACAGGGCCCCCGGCAGTACTTC. It yields the protein CASSMPGQGPRQYF.

This chain links TRBV7-9 with TRBJ1-3; the D gene is possibly TRBD1 (5 bases). Germline CDR1 SEHNR, CDR2 FQNEAQ (reference sequence). The ends were cut back, 7 bases at V and 7 bases at J, with 17 bases in the middle. The CDR3 has 14 amino acids. The CDR3 region has the DNA TGTGCCAGCACACCCGGGGCCGCGGGGAACACCATATATTTT. Its translation is CASTPGAAGNTIYF.

The J gene is TRBJ1-5, the V gene TRBV6-6; D is perhaps TRBD1 (6 bases). CDR1 and CDR2 from the germline V gene are MNHNY and SVGAGI (reference sequence). The V end was cut by 6 bases, the J end by 7 bases, with 16 bases between. This CDR3 region has 14 residues. Here the CDR3 reads CASSQRAGGQPQHF. Here the CDR3 DNA reads TGTGCCAGCAGCCAAAGGGCGGGGGGCCAGCCCCAGCATTTT.

This sequence joins TRBV5-1 and TRBJ2-5; maybe TRBD1 (6 bases). This CDR3 comprises 16 residues. The V and J ends lost 1 base and 5 bases respectively, with 18 bases between them. Looked up from germline, CDR1 is SGHRS and CDR2 is YFSETQ. The CDR3 spells CASSLSQSGAGETQYF. Here the CDR3 DNA reads TGCGCCAGCAGCTTGTCCCAGTCAGGGGCCGGGGAGACCCAGTACTTC.

The rearrangement links TRBV9 to TRBJ2-4; perhaps TRBD1 as D (5 bases). The CDR3 is 15 amino acids. Germline V gives CDR1 SGDLS, CDR2 YYNGEE. Trimming removed 3 bases at V and 1 base at J, with 11 bases between. CDR3 bases: TGTGCCAGCAGCGCTGGACAAAGGGCCAAAAACATTCAGTACTTC. Its translation is CASSAGQRAKNIQYF.

This clone has a handful of counts. The rearrangement uses TRBV4-1 and TRBJ1-1; D perhaps matches TRBD1 (5 bases). Trimming cost V 3 bases and J 0 bases, with 11 bases left between them. The germline V gene has CDR1 MGHRA and CDR2 YSYEKL. The length of the CDR3 is 15 residues. CDR3 in amino acids: CASSHTPGVNTEAFF. CDR3 DNA: TGCGCCAGCAGCCATACTCCGGGGGTGAACACTGAAGCTTTCTTT.

The rearrangement links TRBV7-8 to TRBJ1-1; 8 bases are shared with TRBD1. With 8 bases clipped from V and 4 bases from J, the junction kept 6 bases outside the gene matches. The CDR3 totals 13 residues. Germline V gene sequence: CDR1 SGHVS, CDR2 FQNEAQ. CDR3 nucleotides: TGTGCCAGCTCCCGCAGGGGGCTCACTGAAGCTTTCTTT. It is translated as CASSRRGLTEAFF.

The chain is built from TRBV7-3 and TRBJ2-3; tentatively, D is TRBD2 (5 bases). Trimming shortened V by 5 bases and J by 4 bases, and 13 bases separated the two germline ends. The CDR3 runs 14 residues. Germline V lookup: CDR1 SGHTA, CDR2 FQGTGA. CDR3 DNA: TGTGCCAGCAGCCTTAGCGAGAACTCAGATACGCAGTATTTT. Its protein is CASSLSENSDTQYF.

This chain links TRBV7-9 with TRBJ2-7; 8 bases are shared with TRBD1. The junction had 11 bases not matched to a gene; V was cut back by 7 bases and J by 6 bases. The CDR3 sequence is 14 residues long. The germline V gene has CDR1 SEHNR and CDR2 FQNEAQ (reference sequence). The CDR3 here is CASNGQGVRSEQYF. The CDR3 DNA sequence: TGTGCCAGCAACGGACAGGGTGTTAGGAGCGAGCAGTACTTC.

The genes are TRBV18 and TRBJ1-1; 10 nucleotides match TRBD1. The CDR3 is made up of 15 amino acids. Losses at the gene ends were 1 base for V and 3 bases for J; bases not matched to a gene: 2. The V gene's germline CDR1 is KGHSH and CDR2 LQKENI. The CDR3 is CASSPRQGADTEAFF. DNA of the CDR3: TGTGCCAGCTCACCACGACAGGGGGCGGACACTGAAGCTTTCTTT. Based on the CDR3 plus reference TRBV18 and TRBJ1-1, the full variable domain is NAGVMQNPRHLVRRRGQEARLRCSPMKGHSHVYWYRQLPEEGLKFMVYLQKENIIDESGMPKERFSAEFPKEGPSILRIQQVVRGDSAAYFCASSPRQGADTEAFFGQGTRLTVV.

This chain connects TRBV4-3 to TRBJ1-6; no reliable D call. Germline CDR1 and CDR2: LGHNA and YSLEER. V gave up 1 base and J gave up 6 bases, with 4 bases separating them. This CDR3 comprises 13 residues. CDR3 nucleotides: TGCGCCAGCAGCCAAGCCCTTAATTCACCCCTCCACTTT. This sequence encodes CASSQALNSPLHF.

This chain uses TRBV9 with TRBJ2-2; D possibly corresponds to TRBD1 (6 bases). The CDR3 spans 14 residues. Per the germline V gene, CDR1 is SGDLS and CDR2 is YYNGEE. V gave up 5 bases and J gave up 5 bases, with 13 bases separating them. CDR3 sequence (DNA): TGTGCCAGCAGGGGAATAAGGGGGACCGGGGAGCTGTTTTTT. It yields the protein CASRGIRGTGELFF.

V gene TRBV5-5 combines with J gene TRBJ2-5; maybe TRBD2 (5 bases). V lost 4 bases and J lost 1, with 11 bases in between. This CDR3 is 14 amino acids long. CDR1 SGHKS and CDR2 YYEKEE come from the germline V gene (reference sequence). The CDR3 nucleotides read TGTGCCAGCAGCGGAGGCAACTCCCAAGAGACCCAGTACTTC. This gives the protein CASSGGNSQETQYF.

The V call is TRBV5-1, the J call TRBJ2-2, with a tentative D call TRBD2 (6 bases). The CDR3 runs 16 residues. V lost 4 bases to trimming and J lost 0 bases, with 13 bases between them. Germline V gene sequence: CDR1 SGHRS, CDR2 YFSETQ. The CDR3 sequence: CASSLLEGSNTGELFF. The CDR3 region has the DNA TGCGCCAGCAGCCTCCTGGAGGGTTCGAACACCGGGGAGCTGTTTTTT.